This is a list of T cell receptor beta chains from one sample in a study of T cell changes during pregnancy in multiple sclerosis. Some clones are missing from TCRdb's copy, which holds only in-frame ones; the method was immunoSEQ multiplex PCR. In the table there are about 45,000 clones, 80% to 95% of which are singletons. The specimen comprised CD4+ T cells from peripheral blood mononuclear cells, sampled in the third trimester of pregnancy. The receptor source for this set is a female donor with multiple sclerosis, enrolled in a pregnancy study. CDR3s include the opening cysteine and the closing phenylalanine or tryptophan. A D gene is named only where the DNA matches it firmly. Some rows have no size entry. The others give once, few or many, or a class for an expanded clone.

CDR3aa: CASSSRVGGWSNQPQHF; CDR3nt: TGTGCCAGCAGTTCCCGCGTGGGGGGATGGAGCAATCAGCCCCAGCATTTT; v_gene: TRBV28; j_gene: TRBJ1-5; abundance: -; d_gene: -
CDR3aa: CASSEALRLGAGNTIYF; CDR3nt: TGTGCCAGCAGTGAAGCATTGAGACTTGGCGCTGGAAACACCATATATTTT; v_gene: TRBV6-1; j_gene: TRBJ1-3; abundance: -; d_gene: -
CDR3aa: CASSLGTVNTGELFF; CDR3nt: TGTGCCAGCAGCCTCGGGACAGTAAACACCGGGGAGCTGTTTTTT; v_gene: TRBV11-2; j_gene: TRBJ2-2; abundance: -; d_gene: TRBD1
CDR3aa: CASSHLDSTDTQYF; CDR3nt: TGTGCCAGCAGCCACCTAGACAGCACAGATACGCAGTATTTT; v_gene: TRBV14; j_gene: TRBJ2-3; abundance: -; d_gene: -
CDR3aa: CASSPWSPSPGTGGKNEQFF; CDR3nt: TGTGCCAGCTCACCATGGTCACCCTCTCCCGGGACAGGGGGCAAGAATGAGCAGTTCTTC; v_gene: TRBV18; j_gene: TRBJ2-1; abundance: -; d_gene: TRBD1
CDR3aa: CASSQSPLLAGLYEQYF; CDR3nt: TGCGCCAGCAGTCAATCCCCATTGCTAGCGGGACTGTACGAGCAGTACTTC; v_gene: TRBV23-1; j_gene: TRBJ2-7; abundance: -; d_gene: TRBD2
CDR3aa: CASSPTDRNTEAFF; CDR3nt: TGTGCCAGCAGCCCTACCGACAGGAACACTGAAGCTTTCTTT; v_gene: TRBV5-4; j_gene: TRBJ1-1; abundance: -; d_gene: -
CDR3aa: CASSPQLAGGNEQFF; CDR3nt: TGTGCCAGCAGCCCGCAACTAGCGGGAGGAAATGAGCAGTTCTTC; v_gene: TRBV7-3; j_gene: TRBJ2-1; abundance: -; d_gene: TRBD2
CDR3aa: CASSVGQGFGTDTQYF; CDR3nt: TGTGCCAGCAGCGTCGGACAGGGTTTCGGGACAGATACGCAGTATTTT; v_gene: TRBV6-4; j_gene: TRBJ2-3; abundance: -; d_gene: TRBD1
CDR3aa: CASSLGDVRSYEQYF; CDR3nt: TGTGCCAGCAGTTTGGGAGACGTTCGGAGCTACGAGCAGTACTTC; v_gene: TRBV6-5; j_gene: TRBJ2-7; abundance: few; d_gene: -
CDR3aa: CASSPSGTGPQFYGYTF; CDR3nt: TGTGCCAGTAGTCCTTCCGGGACAGGGCCCCAATTCTATGGCTACACCTTC; v_gene: TRBV19; j_gene: TRBJ1-2; abundance: -; d_gene: TRBD1
CDR3aa: CASSVRDREATGLSNEQFF; CDR3nt: TGTGCCAGCAGTGTGAGGGACAGGGAGGCCACGGGTCTCTCGAATGAGCAGTTCTTC; v_gene: TRBV9; j_gene: TRBJ2-1; abundance: -; d_gene: TRBD1
CDR3aa: CASKAEGATEAFF; CDR3nt: TGTGCCAGCAAAGCGGAGGGGGCGACTGAAGCTTTCTTT; v_gene: TRBV6-6; j_gene: TRBJ1-1; abundance: -; d_gene: TRBD1
CDR3aa: CASSYGTGDGYTF; CDR3nt: TGTGCCAGCAGCTATGGGACAGGGGATGGCTACACCTTC; v_gene: TRBV7-9; j_gene: TRBJ1-2; abundance: once; d_gene: TRBD1
CDR3aa: CASSPWGVGGNEQFF; CDR3nt: TGTGCCAGCAGCCCCTGGGGGGTAGGAGGGAATGAGCAGTTCTTC; v_gene: TRBV5-4; j_gene: TRBJ2-1; abundance: few; d_gene: -
CDR3aa: CASSRQGESGELFF; CDR3nt: TGCGCCAGCAGCCGCCAGGGGGAGTCCGGGGAGCTGTTTTTT; v_gene: TRBV4-1; j_gene: TRBJ2-2; abundance: -; d_gene: TRBD1
CDR3aa: CAISGGLAGANEQFF; CDR3nt: TGTGCCATCAGTGGGGGACTAGCGGGAGCCAATGAGCAGTTCTTC; v_gene: TRBV10-3; j_gene: TRBJ2-1; abundance: -; d_gene: TRBD2
CDR3aa: CASSETGGVSIYGYTF; CDR3nt: TGTGCCAGCAGCGAGACAGGGGGCGTTTCCATCTATGGCTACACCTTC; v_gene: TRBV7-2; j_gene: TRBJ1-2; abundance: -; d_gene: TRBD1
CDR3aa: CASSPGTDTQYF; CDR3nt: TGTGCCAGCAGTCCTGGCACAGATACGCAGTATTTT; v_gene: TRBV27; j_gene: TRBJ2-3; abundance: once; d_gene: -
CDR3aa: CASSLATSGNNEQFF; CDR3nt: TGTGCCAGCAGCTTGGCGACTAGCGGAAACAATGAGCAGTTCTTC; v_gene: TRBV7-3; j_gene: TRBJ2-1; abundance: -; d_gene: TRBD2
CDR3aa: CASSPNLRGSEGYTF; CDR3nt: TGTGCCAGCTCACCGAATTTGAGAGGCTCGGAAGGCTACACCTTC; v_gene: TRBV18; j_gene: TRBJ1-2; abundance: -; d_gene: -
CDR3aa: CASSLRAGGLTETQYF; CDR3nt: TGTGCCAGCAGCCTCAGGGCGGGAGGGCTCACAGAGACCCAGTACTTC; v_gene: TRBV7-2; j_gene: TRBJ2-5; abundance: -; d_gene: TRBD2
CDR3aa: CAHRDRAVGTQYF; CDR3nt: TGTGCCCACCGGGACAGGGCGGTAGGCACGCAGTATTTT; v_gene: TRBV30; j_gene: TRBJ2-3; abundance: -; d_gene: TRBD1